Listed below are T cell receptor beta chains from one sample, sequenced in a study of vaccination effects on CD4 cells after COVID-19. Profiled with immunoSEQ multiplex PCR; TCRdb holds only in-frame clones, not every one. Here the sample spans around 63,000 clones, about 80% being singletons. These receptors have no identified antigens. The sequences come from CD4+ T cells from PBMCs cultured with HCoV-OC43 spike peptides, collected before COVID-19 vaccination. These receptors were collected from a human donor who received a COVID-19 vaccine. CDR3s include the opening cysteine and the closing phenylalanine or tryptophan. The D gene is left open where the match is weak. Expanded clones are given a class, and other clones once, few, many or no size at all.

>-|TRBD2|TRBV5-1|TRBJ2-5
TGCGCCAGCAGCTTGGGATCACTAGCGGGGGGGCAGGAGACCCAGTACTTC
CASSLGSLAGGQETQYF
>-|-|TRBV28|TRBJ1-5
TGTGCCAGCGGACGGGATCGGGATCAGCCCCAGCATTTT
CASGRDRDQPQHF
>-|-|TRBV5-4|TRBJ2-5
TGTGCCAGCGGAATTCTAGGGATAGGAGAGACCCAGTACTTC
CASGILGIGETQYF
>-|TRBD1|TRBV2|TRBJ2-1
TGTGCCAGCAGTCAAACAGGGGGCAATGAGCAGTTCTTC
CASSQTGGNEQFF
>few|-|TRBV6-5|TRBJ2-1
TGTGCCAGCAGACTTACCGGGACAATCTACAATGAGCAGTTCTTC
CASRLTGTIYNEQFF
>-|-|TRBV21-1|TRBJ1-2
TGTGCCAGCAGCCGACGACAGGGTAACTATGGCTACACCTTC
CASSRRQGNYGYTF
>few|-|TRBV6-1|TRBJ2-4
TGTGCCAGCAGTGAGGGCATTGGGGACATTCAGTACTTC
CASSEGIGDIQYF
>-|TRBD2|TRBV30|TRBJ2-1
TGTGCCTGGAAGGGGCTAGCGGGGGGCTCGAGCTCCTACAATGAGCAGTTCTTC
CAWKGLAGGSSSYNEQFF
>-|-|TRBV27|TRBJ2-5
TGTGCCAGCAGTTTGGCCGGGGTTAGGGATGAGACCCAGTACTTC
CASSLAGVRDETQYF
>-|-|TRBV12-3/TRBV12-4|TRBJ2-2
TGTGCCAGCAGTAGACGGGAGCTGTTTTTT
CASSRRELFF
>once|TRBD2|TRBV9|TRBJ2-5
TGTGCCAGCAGCGTAGTTGGTAGCGGGGGGAAAGAGACCCAGTACTTC
CASSVVGSGGKETQYF
>-|-|TRBV7-9|TRBJ2-3
TGTGCCAGCAGCCCCGCGGTGGGGGGCACAGATACGCAGTATTTT
CASSPAVGGTDTQYF
>once|-|TRBV12-3/TRBV12-4|TRBJ1-1
TGTGCCAGCAGTTTAATACAGAACACTGAAGCTTTCTTT
CASSLIQNTEAFF
>once|-|TRBV5-1|TRBJ1-5
TGCGCCAGCAGCTTGGATGGGGGGCCCCGCAATCAGCCCCAGCATTTT
CASSLDGGPRNQPQHF
>-|-|TRBV19|TRBJ2-3
TGTGCCAGCCAAGATTATATTCTGGATACGCAGTATTTT
CASQDYILDTQYF
>-|-|TRBV5-4|TRBJ2-1
TGTGCCAGCAGCTTGGACAGGGCGGCCGCCTACAATGAGCAGTTCTTC
CASSLDRAAAYNEQFF
>once|TRBD1|TRBV6-5|TRBJ1-1
TGTGCCAGCAGACGACAGGGGGCGGATCTGAAAGCTTTCTTT
CASRRQGADLKAFF
>-|-|TRBV6-5|TRBJ1-5
TGTGCCAGCTCGCGGGGTAATCAGCCCCAGCATTTT
CASSRGNQPQHF
>-|TRBD1|TRBV7-9|TRBJ2-3
TGTGCCAGCAGCTTACAGGGGGCTGTAGATACGCAGTATTTT
CASSLQGAVDTQYF
>-|-|TRBV5-1|TRBJ2-2
TGCGCCAGCAGCTTGGATATTAACACCGGGGAGCTGTTTTTT
CASSLDINTGELFF
>-|-|TRBV7-2|TRBJ2-5
TGTGCCAGCAGCCCAGGTTGGGTCCAGGAGACCCAGTACTTC
CASSPGWVQETQYF
>once|-|TRBV29-1|TRBJ2-5
TGCAGCGCCTCTCGGCCGCCGATTTTACAAGAGACCCAGTACTTC
CSASRPPILQETQYF
>-|-|TRBV12-3/TRBV12-4|TRBJ1-2
TGTGCCAGCAGTTTTTCCGACTATGGCTACACCTTC
CASSFSDYGYTF
>few|-|TRBV3-1/TRBV3-2|TRBJ2-1
TGTGCCAGCAGCCAGGGGGCAATCAATGAGCAGTTCTTC
CASSQGAINEQFF
>-|-|TRBV5-8|TRBJ2-2
TGTGCCAGCAGCTCACTTAGACTAGTAGGAGGCGGGGAGCTGTTTTTT
CASSSLRLVGGGELFF
>once|-|TRBV9|TRBJ2-2
TGTGCCAGCAGCGTAGGGAGGAACACCGGGGAGCTGTTTTTT
CASSVGRNTGELFF
>once|TRBD1|TRBV18|TRBJ1-6
TGTGCCAGCTCACCACTCCAGGGGGCCTCCTATAATTCACCCCTCCACTTT
CASSPLQGASYNSPLHF
>-|TRBD2|TRBV24-1|TRBJ2-3
TGTGCCACCAGTGCCCTAGCGGATTTTAGCACAGATACGCAGTATTTT
CATSALADFSTDTQYF
>-|-|TRBV5-4|TRBJ1-6
TGTGCCAGCAGCTTGGACAGAGATAATTCACCCCTCCACTTT
CASSLDRDNSPLHF